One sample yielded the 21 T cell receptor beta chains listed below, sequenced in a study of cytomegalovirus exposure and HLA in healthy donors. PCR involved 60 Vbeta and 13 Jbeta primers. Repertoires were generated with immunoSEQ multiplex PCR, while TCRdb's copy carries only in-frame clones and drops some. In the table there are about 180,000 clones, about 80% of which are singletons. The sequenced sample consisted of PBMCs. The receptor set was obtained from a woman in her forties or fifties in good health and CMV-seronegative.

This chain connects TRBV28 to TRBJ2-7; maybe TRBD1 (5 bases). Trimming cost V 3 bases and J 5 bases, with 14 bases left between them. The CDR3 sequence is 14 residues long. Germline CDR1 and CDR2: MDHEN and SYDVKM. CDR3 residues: CASSFGRASDEQYF. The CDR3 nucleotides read TGTGCCAGCAGTTTTGGCAGGGCGTCCGACGAGCAGTACTTC.

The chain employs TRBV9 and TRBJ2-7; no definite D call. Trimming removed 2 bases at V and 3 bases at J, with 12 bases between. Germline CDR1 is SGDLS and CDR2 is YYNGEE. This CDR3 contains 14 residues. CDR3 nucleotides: TGTGCCAGCAGCGTCACCATAACCTACTACGAGCAGTACTTC. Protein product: CASSVTITYYEQYF.

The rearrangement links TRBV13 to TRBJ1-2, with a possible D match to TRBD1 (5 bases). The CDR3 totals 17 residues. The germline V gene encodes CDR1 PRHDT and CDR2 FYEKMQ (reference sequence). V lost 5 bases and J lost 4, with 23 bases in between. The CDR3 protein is CASSPEVGWQGRYGYTF. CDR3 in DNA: TGTGCCAGCAGCCCCGAGGTGGGTTGGCAGGGCCGCTATGGCTACACCTTC.

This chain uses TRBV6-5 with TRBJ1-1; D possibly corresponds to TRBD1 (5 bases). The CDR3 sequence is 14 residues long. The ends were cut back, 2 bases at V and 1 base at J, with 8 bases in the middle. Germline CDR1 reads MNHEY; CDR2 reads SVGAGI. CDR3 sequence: CASSYDRANTEAFF. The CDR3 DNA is TGTGCCAGCAGTTACGACAGAGCGAACACTGAAGCTTTCTTT.

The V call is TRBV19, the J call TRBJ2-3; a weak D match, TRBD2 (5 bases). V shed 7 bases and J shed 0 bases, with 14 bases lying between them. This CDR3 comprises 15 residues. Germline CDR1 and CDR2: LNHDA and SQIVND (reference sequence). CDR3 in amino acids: CASTFGRTSTDTQYF. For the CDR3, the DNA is TGTGCCAGTACCTTCGGACGGACTAGCACAGATACGCAGTATTTT.

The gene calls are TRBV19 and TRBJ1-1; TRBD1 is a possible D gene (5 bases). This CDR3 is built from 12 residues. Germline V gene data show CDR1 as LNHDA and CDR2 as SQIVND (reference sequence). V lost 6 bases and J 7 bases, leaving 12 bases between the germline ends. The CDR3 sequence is CASRIQGGEAFF. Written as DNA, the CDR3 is TGTGCCAGTAGAATCCAGGGCGGTGAAGCTTTCTTT. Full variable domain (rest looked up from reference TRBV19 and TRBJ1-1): DGGITQSPKYLFRKEGQNVTLSCEQNLNHDAMYWYRQDPGQGLRLIYYSQIVNDFQKGDIAEGYSVSREKKESFPLTVTSAQKNPTAFYLCASRIQGGEAFFGQGTRLTVV.

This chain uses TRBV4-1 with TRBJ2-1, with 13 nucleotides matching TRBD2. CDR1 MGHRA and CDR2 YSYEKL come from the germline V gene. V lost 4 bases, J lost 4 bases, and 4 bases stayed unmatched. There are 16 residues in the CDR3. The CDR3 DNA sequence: TGCGCCAGCAGCCCGGGACTAGCGGGAAGGTACAATGAGCAGTTCTTC. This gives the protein CASSPGLAGRYNEQFF.

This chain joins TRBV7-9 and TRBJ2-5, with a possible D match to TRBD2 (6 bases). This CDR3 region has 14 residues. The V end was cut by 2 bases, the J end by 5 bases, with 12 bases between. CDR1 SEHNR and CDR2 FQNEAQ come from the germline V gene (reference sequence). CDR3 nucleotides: TGTGCCAGCAGCTTAAGAGGAGGGTTGGAGACCCAGTACTTC. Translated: CASSLRGGLETQYF.

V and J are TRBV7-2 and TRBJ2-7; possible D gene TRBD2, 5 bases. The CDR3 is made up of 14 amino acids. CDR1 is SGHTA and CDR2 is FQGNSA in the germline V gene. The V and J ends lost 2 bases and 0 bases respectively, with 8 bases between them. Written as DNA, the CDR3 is TGTGCCAGCAGCTTACTAGCCAACTCCTACGAGCAGTACTTC. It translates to CASSLLANSYEQYF.

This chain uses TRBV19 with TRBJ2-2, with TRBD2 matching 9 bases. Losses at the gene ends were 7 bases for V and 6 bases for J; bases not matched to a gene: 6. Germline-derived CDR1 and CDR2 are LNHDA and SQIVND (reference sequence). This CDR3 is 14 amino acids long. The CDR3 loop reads CASKFGGGAGELFF. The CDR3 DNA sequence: TGTGCCAGTAAATTTGGCGGGGGGGCCGGGGAGCTGTTTTTT.

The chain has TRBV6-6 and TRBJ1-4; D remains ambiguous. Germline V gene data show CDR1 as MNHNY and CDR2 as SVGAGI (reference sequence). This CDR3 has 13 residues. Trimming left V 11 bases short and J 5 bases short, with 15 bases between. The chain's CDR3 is CAASIIQNEKLFF. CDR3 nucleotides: TGTGCCGCCTCGATAATCCAGAATGAAAAACTGTTTTTT.

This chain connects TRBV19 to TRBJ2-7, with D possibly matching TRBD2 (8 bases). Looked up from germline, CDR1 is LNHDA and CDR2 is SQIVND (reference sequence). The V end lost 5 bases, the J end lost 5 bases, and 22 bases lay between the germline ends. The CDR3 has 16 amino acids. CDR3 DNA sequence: TGTGCCAGTAGTGCCCCCCGGGAGGGGGCTAGAAACGAGCAGTACTTC. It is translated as CASSAPREGARNEQYF.

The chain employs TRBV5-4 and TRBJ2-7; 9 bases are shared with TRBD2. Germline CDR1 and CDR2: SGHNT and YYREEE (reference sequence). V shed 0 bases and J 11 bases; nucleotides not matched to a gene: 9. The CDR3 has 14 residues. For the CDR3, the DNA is TGTGCCAGCAGCTTGGCTGGTAGCGGGAGATTCGAGTACTTC. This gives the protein CASSLAGSGRFEYF.

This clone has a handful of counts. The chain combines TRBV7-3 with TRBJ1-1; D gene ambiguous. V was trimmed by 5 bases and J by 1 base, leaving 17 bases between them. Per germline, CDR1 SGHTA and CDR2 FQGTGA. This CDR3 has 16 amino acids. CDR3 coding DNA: TGTGCCAGCAGCGCAAAAGGGTCAGCGGCGAACACTGAAGCTTTCTTT. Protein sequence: CASSAKGSAANTEAFF.

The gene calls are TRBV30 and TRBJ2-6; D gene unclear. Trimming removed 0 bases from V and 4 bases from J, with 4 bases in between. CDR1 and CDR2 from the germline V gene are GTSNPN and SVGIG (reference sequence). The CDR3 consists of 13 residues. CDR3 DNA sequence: TGTGCCTGGAGTGTCCAGGGGGCCAACGTCCTGACTTTC. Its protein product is CAWSVQGANVLTF.

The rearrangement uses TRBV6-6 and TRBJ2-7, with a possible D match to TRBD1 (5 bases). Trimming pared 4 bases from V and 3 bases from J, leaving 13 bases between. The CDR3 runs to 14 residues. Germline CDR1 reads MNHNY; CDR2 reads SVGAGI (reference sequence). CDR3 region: CASSFLGRNYEQYF. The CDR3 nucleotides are TGTGCCAGCAGTTTTTTGGGGCGGAACTACGAGCAGTACTTC.

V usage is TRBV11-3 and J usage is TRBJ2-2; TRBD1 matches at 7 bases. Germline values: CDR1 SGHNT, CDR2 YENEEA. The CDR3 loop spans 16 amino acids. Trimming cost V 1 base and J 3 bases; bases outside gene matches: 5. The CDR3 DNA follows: TGTGCCAGCAGCTTAGTGGCCGGGACAGACACCGGGGAGCTGTTTTTT. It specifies CASSLVAGTDTGELFF.

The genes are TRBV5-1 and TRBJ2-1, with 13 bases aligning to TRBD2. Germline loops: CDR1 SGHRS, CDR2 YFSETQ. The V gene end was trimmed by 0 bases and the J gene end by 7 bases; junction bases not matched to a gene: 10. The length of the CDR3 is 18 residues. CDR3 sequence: CASSLATSGRAGGNEQFF. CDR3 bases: TGCGCCAGCAGCTTGGCCACTAGCGGGAGGGCCGGGGGGAATGAGCAGTTCTTC.

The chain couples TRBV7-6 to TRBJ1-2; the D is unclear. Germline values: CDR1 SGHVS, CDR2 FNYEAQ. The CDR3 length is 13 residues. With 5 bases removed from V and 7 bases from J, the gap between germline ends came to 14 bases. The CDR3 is CASSVIGESGYTF. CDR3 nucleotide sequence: TGTGCCAGCAGCGTAATTGGGGAGTCTGGCTACACCTTC.

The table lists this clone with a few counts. The CDR3 nucleotides are TGTGCCAGCTCACCACCGATCACAGACTACGAGCAGTACTTC. As protein: CASSPPITDYEQYF. The rearrangement links TRBV18 to TRBJ2-7; D gene unclear. V was cut by 0 bases and J by 3 bases, with 9 bases left in between. Germline V lookup: CDR1 KGHSH, CDR2 LQKENI. The CDR3 is made up of 14 amino acids. Based on the CDR3 plus reference TRBV18 and TRBJ2-7, the full variable domain is NAGVMQNPRHLVRRRGQEARLRCSPMKGHSHVYWYRQLPEEGLKFMVYLQKENIIDESGMPKERFSAEFPKEGPSILRIQQVVRGDSAAYFCASSPPITDYEQYFGPGTRLTVT.

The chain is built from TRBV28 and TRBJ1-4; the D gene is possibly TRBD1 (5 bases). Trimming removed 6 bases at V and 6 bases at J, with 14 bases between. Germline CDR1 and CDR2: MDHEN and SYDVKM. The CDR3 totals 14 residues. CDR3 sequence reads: CASRQPGGDEKLFF. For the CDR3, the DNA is TGTGCCAGCAGACAACCCGGAGGGGATGAAAAACTGTTTTTT. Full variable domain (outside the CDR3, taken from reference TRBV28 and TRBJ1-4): DVKVTQSSRYLVKRTGEKVFLECVQDMDHENMFWYRQDPGLGLRLIYFSYDVKMKEKGDIPEGYSVSREKKERFSLILESASTNQTSMYLCASRQPGGDEKLFFGSGTQLSVL.